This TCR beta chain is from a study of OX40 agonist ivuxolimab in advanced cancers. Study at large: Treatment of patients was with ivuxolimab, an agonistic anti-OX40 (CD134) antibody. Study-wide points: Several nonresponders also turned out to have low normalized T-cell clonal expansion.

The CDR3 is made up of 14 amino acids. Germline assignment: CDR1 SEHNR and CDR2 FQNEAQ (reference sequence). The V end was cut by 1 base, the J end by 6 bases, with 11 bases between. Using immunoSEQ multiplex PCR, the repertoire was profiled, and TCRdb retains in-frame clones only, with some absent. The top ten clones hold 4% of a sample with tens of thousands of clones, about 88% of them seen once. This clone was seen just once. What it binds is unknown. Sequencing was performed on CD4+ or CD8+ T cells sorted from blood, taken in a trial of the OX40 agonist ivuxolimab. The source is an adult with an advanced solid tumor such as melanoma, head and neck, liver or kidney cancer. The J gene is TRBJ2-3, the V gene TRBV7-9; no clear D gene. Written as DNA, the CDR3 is TGTGCCAGCAGCTTAGTGGGGTTTTTTGATACGCAGTATTTT. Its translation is CASSLVGFFDTQYF.